This T cell receptor beta chain was observed in a study of T cell changes during pregnancy in multiple sclerosis. Germline CDR1 and CDR2: SGHTA and FQGNSA. With V trimmed by 2 bases and J by 7 bases, 5 bases remained unmatched. CDR3 length: 14 amino acids. The table came from immunoSEQ multiplex PCR; TCRdb's copy has only in-frame clones and leaves some out. Counted here are about 75,000 clones, around 94% occurring once; the ten biggest clones make up less than 0.15%. The V call is TRBV7-2, the J call TRBJ1-5, with 7 bases matching TRBD1. The sequence was collected from a female donor with multiple sclerosis, enrolled in a pregnancy study. The specimen comprised CD4+ T cells from peripheral blood mononuclear cells, sampled after pregnancy. CDR3 DNA sequence: TGTGCCAGCAGCTTACGAGGGGGCGGACAGCCCCAGCATTTT. It codes for CASSLRGGGQPQHF.